This TCR beta chain was documented in a study of CXCR3-negative and CXCR3-positive naive CD8 T cells. Findings and caveats of the study: Naive CXCR3-positive cells had TRB CDR3s more hydrophobic than those of CXCR3-negative naive cells. Both naive subsets had comparably high diversity; memory CD8+ cells much lower. Fresh PBMCs served for most assays, and CXCR3 expression fell partially after cryopreservation. Naive subsets expressed similar surface CD5; TRB CDR3 features served to infer TCR strength.

The authors gated naive CD8+ T cells as CD45RO-CCR7+CD27+CD95-. Germline lookup yields CDR1 MDHEN and CDR2 SYDVKM. The CDR3 spans 15 residues. Of note for this clonotype: Its antigen is unidentified.

5' RACE that incorporated UMI labels was used to prepare the TRB cDNA libraries. Reanalyzing the 5' RACE reads, TCRdb keeps one entry per CDR3 protein, without DNA. Here the sample table reports 60,000 to 65,000 distinct CDR3 sequences. The clonotype comes from a human donor in good health. Some clones in this sample may be carry-over from other donors' samples. Sequencing was done on a sample of naive CXCR3+ CD8+ T cells from blood. Subset indicated: CD45RO-CCR7+CD27+CD95- naive CD8+ T cells expressing CXCR3 (TNR3+). This chain links TRBV28 with TRBJ2-7; the D gene TCRdb calls, TRBD1, cannot be checked with no DNA. The CDR3 is CASSSPRGTAYEQYF.